This TCR beta chain is from a study of shared clonotypes between healthy human individuals. This clone occurred a few times. This CDR3 contains 14 residues. In germline, CDR1 is LNHDA, CDR2 SQIVND (reference sequence). The V segment lost 8 bases and the J segment 0 bases; nucleotides outside the gene matches: 4. Sequencing was performed on unsorted PBMC DNA using ten immunoSEQ deep assay plates. Generated by immunoSEQ multiplex PCR, the TCRdb table keeps only in-frame clones and is missing some. The data show 450,000 to 500,000 clones, with 76% seen just once and approximately 13% held by the top ten.

This receptor was taken from a woman between 40 and 55 years old in good health. Some clones in this sample may be carry-over from other donors' samples. The chain has TRBV19 and TRBJ2-5; 9 positions agree with TRBD1. Sequenced material: PBMCs. The chain's CDR3 is CASRDRDYQETQYF. CDR3 bases: TGTGCCAGTCGGGACAGGGACTACCAAGAGACCCAGTACTTC.